One TCR beta chain is described in this entry. Only in-frame clones appear in the TCRdb table, and some are missing; sequencing was by immunoSEQ multiplex PCR. The sample has 15,000 to 25,000 clones, roughly 82% seen once; the top ten hold approximately 3.3%. The CDR3 is made up of 17 amino acids. From germline, CDR1 is SGHRS and CDR2 YFSETQ. V lost 6 bases, J lost 0 bases, and 21 bases lay in between. These data originate in a study of T cells and Merkel cell carcinoma outcomes. The specimen was tumor tissue from Merkel cell carcinoma. The receptor's source is a human donor with Merkel cell carcinoma. The chain recombines TRBV5-1 with TRBJ1-1, with D tentatively TRBD1 (6 bases). The CDR3 loop is CASNPLVTGLMNTEAFF. The CDR3 DNA reads TGCGCCAGCAACCCCCTGGTGACAGGTCTGATGAACACTGAAGCTTTCTTT.